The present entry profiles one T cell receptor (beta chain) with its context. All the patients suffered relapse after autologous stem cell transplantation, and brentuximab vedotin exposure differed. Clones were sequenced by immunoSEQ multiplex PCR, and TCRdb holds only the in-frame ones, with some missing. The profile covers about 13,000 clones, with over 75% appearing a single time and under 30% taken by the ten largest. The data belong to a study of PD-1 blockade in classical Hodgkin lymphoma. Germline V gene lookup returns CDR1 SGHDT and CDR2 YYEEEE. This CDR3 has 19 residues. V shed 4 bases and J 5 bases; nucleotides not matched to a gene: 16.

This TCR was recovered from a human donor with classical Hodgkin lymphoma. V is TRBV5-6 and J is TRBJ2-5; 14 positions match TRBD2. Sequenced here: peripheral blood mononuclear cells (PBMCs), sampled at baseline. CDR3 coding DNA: TGTGCCAGCAGCAACGCGGGACTAGCGGGAGTCGTTACGTGGGAGACCCAGTACTTC. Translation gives CASSNAGLAGVVTWETQYF.